This T cell receptor beta chain was identified during a study of type 1 and type 2 diabetes patients. To note about this clonotype: Its antigen is unidentified.

Findings of the study overall: Some HECs seen only in T1D might also appear in more T2D or control samples. Between type 2 diabetes and control samples, V and J usage averaged about 0.97 correlation.

The PCR template was genomic DNA. Amplification of the beta chain CDR3 used 30 forward and 13 reverse multiplex primers. TCRdb itself ran the multiplex PCR reads through MiXCR, one entry per CDR3 protein. The sample comprises some 250,000 distinct CDR3 sequences, around 47% of which are singletons, and roughly an eighth rests with the top ten. The TCR sequence derives from a man aged 18 to 29 with type 2 diabetes. Material: peripheral blood mononuclear cells (PBMCs).

The CDR3 sequence is CASSYTGRGGREQYF. The CDR3, as DNA: TGTGCCAGCAGTTACACAGGGCGCGGGGGTCGGGAGCAGTACTTC. J is TRBJ2-5 and V is TRBV28, with a weak D call TRBD2 (7 bases). Germline V CDR1 and CDR2: MDHEN, SYDVKM. Trimming removed 4 bases from V and 11 bases from J, with 23 bases in between. The CDR3 loop spans 15 amino acids.